The 2 T cell receptor beta chains listed next were all sequenced from one sample in a study of blood T cell repertoires in COVID-19. TCRdb keeps only in-frame clones here, not all; method: immunoSEQ multiplex PCR. The profile shows about 170,000 clones, around 83% of them singletons. Sequencing was carried out using PBMCs or T cells enriched from blood (not recorded which). The receptors were sampled from a woman in her forties or fifties in a cohort exposed to, infected with or recovered from COVID-19 (not recorded which).

This chain joins TRBV24-1 and TRBJ2-3, with 8 bases that match TRBD2. After removal of 3 bases from V and 1 base from J, the junction contained 8 bases not matched to a gene. The germline V gene has CDR1 KGHDR and CDR2 SFDVKD. The CDR3 contains 17 residues. The CDR3 reads CATSDGTGGAGTDTQYF. For the CDR3, the DNA is TGTGCCACCAGTGATGGGACCGGGGGGGCCGGCACAGATACGCAGTATTTT.

The V call is TRBV7-2, the J call TRBJ2-7, with D maybe TRBD1 (6 bases). CDR3 length: 16 amino acids. V was shortened by 0 bases and J by 0 bases, with 12 bases between the two germline ends. Germline-derived CDR1 and CDR2 are SGHTA and FQGNSA. The chain's CDR3 is CASSLAGGSSSYEQYF. Written as DNA, the CDR3 is TGTGCCAGCAGCTTAGCAGGGGGTTCTAGCTCCTACGAGCAGTACTTC.